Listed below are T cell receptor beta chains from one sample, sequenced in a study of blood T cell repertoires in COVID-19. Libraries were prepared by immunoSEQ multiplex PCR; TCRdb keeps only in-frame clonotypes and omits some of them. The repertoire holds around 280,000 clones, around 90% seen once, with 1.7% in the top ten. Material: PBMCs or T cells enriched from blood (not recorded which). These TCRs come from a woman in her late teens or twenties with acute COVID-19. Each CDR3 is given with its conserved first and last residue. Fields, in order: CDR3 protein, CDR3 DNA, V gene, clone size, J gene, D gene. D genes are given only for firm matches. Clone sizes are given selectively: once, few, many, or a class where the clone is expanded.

CDR3: CASSRRGQGAANYGYTF
DNA: TGTGCCAGCAGTCGTCGGGGACAGGGCGCGGCTAACTATGGCTACACCTTC
V: TRBV6-6
size: -
J: TRBJ1-2
D: TRBD1

CDR3: CASSLEAPLGHSPLHF
DNA: TGTGCCAGCAGCTTAGAGGCACCCCTGGGGCATTCACCCCTCCACTTT
V: TRBV7-2
size: -
J: TRBJ1-6
D: -

CDR3: CASTPEGDTEAFF
DNA: TGTGCCAGTACCCCCGAGGGGGACACTGAAGCTTTCTTT
V: TRBV19
size: -
J: TRBJ1-1
D: -

CDR3: CAWRRQANTEAFF
DNA: TGTGCCTGGAGGCGACAGGCGAACACTGAAGCTTTCTTT
V: TRBV30
size: -
J: TRBJ1-1
D: -

CDR3: CAWSSTGRTEAFF
DNA: TGTGCCTGGAGTTCAACAGGGCGCACTGAAGCTTTCTTT
V: TRBV30
size: -
J: TRBJ1-1
D: -

CDR3: CASSLAQGNTGELFF
DNA: TGTGCCAGCAGCTTAGCGCAGGGGAACACCGGGGAGCTGTTTTTT
V: TRBV7-2
size: few
J: TRBJ2-2
D: -

CDR3: CASSIEEEGNQPQHF
DNA: TGTGCCAGTAGTATAGAGGAAGAGGGCAATCAGCCCCAGCATTTT
V: TRBV19
size: -
J: TRBJ1-5
D: -

CDR3: CASSIRAGGGNQPQHF
DNA: TGTGCCAGTAGTATTAGGGCAGGGGGAGGAAATCAGCCCCAGCATTTT
V: TRBV19
size: -
J: TRBJ1-5
D: TRBD1

CDR3: CASSLERGGSLTDTQYF
DNA: TGTGCCAGCAGCTTGGAGAGGGGCGGGAGTTTAACAGATACGCAGTATTTT
V: TRBV5-4
size: -
J: TRBJ2-3
D: TRBD2

CDR3: CASSLRAMNTEAFF
DNA: TGTGCCAGCAGCTTGCGGGCTATGAACACTGAAGCTTTCTTT
V: TRBV7-2
size: -
J: TRBJ1-1
D: -

CDR3: CASSRIRAEGETQYF
DNA: TGCGCCAGCAGCCGAATCCGGGCCGAGGGAGAGACCCAGTACTTC
V: TRBV4-1
size: -
J: TRBJ2-5
D: -